This T cell receptor (beta chain) was obtained from a study of shared clonotypes between healthy human individuals. The wider study: For every donor, three CD4 naive, three CD4 memory, two CD8 naive and one CD8 memory plates were used. Regarding the study as a whole: Sequencing of the sorted subsets was shown by rarefaction to be incomplete despite large depth. Generation of non-shared clonotypes was less probable than generation of clonotypes shared by all four donors.

Per germline, CDR1 MGHDK and CDR2 SYGVNS. This CDR3 has 14 amino acids. V was trimmed by 4 bases and J by 0 bases, leaving 4 bases between them. This clone was seen once. Its antigen remains unidentified. When replicate PCRs were run on sorted subsets, they used about 200 ng DNA, about 30,000 T cell genomes. Method: immunoSEQ multiplex PCR; TCRdb's copy keeps in-frame clones and lacks some. The data show a few million clones, 95% seen once. This receptor was identified in a man between 18 and 35 years old in good health. The chain uses TRBV25-1 and TRBJ2-6; no clear D gene. The specimen sequenced was naive CD4+ T cells sorted from blood. Sample subset: CD45RA+ positively selected. The CDR3 coding sequence is TGTGCCAGCAGTGCCCTCTCTGGGGCCAACGTCCTGACTTTC. Encoded protein: CASSALSGANVLTF.